A selection of T cell receptor beta chains follows, all from one sample in a study of post-analysis software for immune sequencing data. TCRdb reprocessed the PCR reads with MiXCR, giving one entry per CDR3 protein. The sample has 650,000 to 850,000 distinct CDR3 sequences, around 46% seen once. Sequenced input: blood. The receptors here all came from a girl aged 5-17 years with multiple sclerosis. The CDR3 runs from the conserved cysteine through the conserved F or W. A D gene is named only where the DNA matches it firmly. Expanded clones are given a class, and other clones once, few, many or no size at all.

NA,few,TRBJ1-2,TRBV25-1,17,TGTGCCAGCAGTGACAGGATCCCAGGGGAAACCAACTATGGCTACACCTTC,CASSDRIPGETNYGYTF
TRBD1,NA,TRBJ1-2,TRBV12-3/TRBV12-4,14,TGTGCCAGCTGCTTGACAGGGTCTGACTATGGCTACACCTTC,CASCLTGSDYGYTF
TRBD2,NA,TRBJ2-7,TRBV7-8,21,TGTGCCAGCAGCTTAGCTCCAGGGACTAGCACCAACAACAAAAGGTCGGGGGAGCAGTACTTC,CASSLAPGTSTNNKRSGEQYF
NA,NA,TRBJ2-1,TRBV7-2,13,TGTGCCAGCAGCTTAAGGCCCCCAGGGGTTGAGTTCTTC,CASSLRPPGVEFF
NA,few,TRBJ1-2,TRBV15,14,TGTGCCACCAGCAGAGAATGGACAGAACATGGCTACACCTTC,CATSREWTEHGYTF
NA,few,TRBJ1-2,TRBV24-1,13,TGTGCCACCAGTGATGGGGCCCTCTATGGCTACACCTTC,CATSDGALYGYTF
TRBD2,NA,TRBJ2-1,TRBV12-3/TRBV12-4,17,TGTGCCAGCAGCCGCCAGCTTAGCGGGAGGGCGGGCGATGAGCAGTTCTTC,CASSRQLSGRAGDEQFF
NA,NA,TRBJ1-1,TRBV11-2,14,TGTGCCAGCAGCTTACAGGGTAGGAACGCTGAAGCTTTCTTT,CASSLQGRNAEAFF
NA,NA,TRBJ1-1,TRBV12-3/TRBV12-4,13,TGTGCCAGCAGTTCGCCCGGGAGGACTGAAGCTTTCTTT,CASSSPGRTEAFF
NA,NA,TRBJ1-4,TRBV7-8,14,TGTGCCAGCAGTTTGGGGGCTGTTACGGAAAAACTGTTTTTT,CASSLGAVTEKLFF
NA,NA,TRBJ2-2,TRBV4-1,14,TGCGTCAGCAGCCTTCAGGGTAACACCGGGGAGCTGTTTTTT,CVSSLQGNTGELFF
NA,NA,TRBJ2-5,TRBV20-1,11,TGCAGTGCTATTATACGGGAGACCCAGTACTTC,CSAIIRETQYF
TRBD1,NA,TRBJ1-2,TRBV7-9,15,TGTGCCAGCAGCTTGCTGCTGACAGGGGAGAGTGGCTACACCTTC,CASSLLLTGESGYTF
TRBD2,few,TRBJ2-1,TRBV20-1,17,TGCAGTGCTAGAGGGCTAGCGGGATACGACTCCTACAATGAGCAGTTCTTC,CSARGLAGYDSYNEQFF
TRBD1,few,TRBJ2-3,TRBV29-1,14,TGCAGCGTCCCCGGACAGGGTAGCACAGATACGCAGTATTTT,CSVPGQGSTDTQYF
NA,NA,TRBJ1-2,TRBV7-8,15,TGTGCCAGCACCCAGGGAAAAGTACAGAACTATGGCTACACCTTC,CASTQGKVQNYGYTF